This T cell receptor beta chain was recorded in a study of T cells in localized non-small cell lung cancer. The CDR3 consists of 15 residues. CDR1 and CDR2 (germline): MNHGY, SAAAGT. The V end lost 8 bases, the J end lost 3 bases, and 17 bases lay between the germline ends. Nonneoplastic adjacent lung devoid of atypia was obtained no less than 2 cm from the tumor margin. Assay: immunoSEQ multiplex PCR; the TCRdb copy retains only in-frame clones and omits some. The data contain 2,500 to 3,000 clones, around 30% of them singletons. In its sample, this clone was seen a few times. What it recognizes is unknown. Study conclusions and caveats: Exceeding tumor, uninvolved adjacent lung had the highest T cell clonality. A median of approximately 54 clones ranked among the top 100 in tumor appeared in adjacent lung. The tumor had only one region sequenced, so heterogeneity remains possible.

The specimen comprised normal lung tissue next to the tumor, sampled before any cancer treatment. This TCR came from a woman aged 40 to 75 with stage II squamous cell lung carcinoma. This chain connects TRBV6-8 to TRBJ1-5; D is perhaps TRBD1 (5 bases). The CDR3 coding sequence is TGTGCCAGCTCTAGGGGAGCAATGGACAATCAGCCCCAGCATTTT. It codes for CASSRGAMDNQPQHF.